A single sample gave rise to the 6 T cell receptor beta chains below, sequenced in a study of tumor-infiltrating lymphocytes in localized non-small cell lung cancer. Sequencing was performed with immunoSEQ multiplex PCR; in TCRdb, only in-frame clones are kept and a portion is missing. Altogether 15,000 to 20,000 clones are present, around 63% being singletons, with the ten largest covering 6% to 8%. The sequencing input was lung tumor tissue. The receptors originated from a human donor with non-small cell lung cancer.

The V and J genes are TRBV27 and TRBJ1-4; D may be TRBD1 (5 bases). Trimming took 2 bases from V and 1 from J, leaving 8 bases between them. In germline, CDR1 is MNHEY, CDR2 SMNVEV (reference sequence). CDR3 length: 15 residues. The CDR3 region has the DNA TGTGCCAGCAGTTTACAGGGTAGAACTAATGAAAAACTGTTTTTT. As protein: CASSLQGRTNEKLFF.

The chain recombines TRBV7-9 with TRBJ1-2; the D is unclear. This CDR3 has 14 amino acids. Trimming cost V 5 bases and J 4 bases, with 14 bases left between them. The germline V gene encodes CDR1 SEHNR and CDR2 FQNEAQ (reference sequence). The DNA of the CDR3 is TGTGCCAGCAGCCCCGAGGAGGCGTCCTATGGCTACACCTTC. Translating it yields CASSPEEASYGYTF.

The rearrangement joins TRBV7-2 to TRBJ2-1; possibly TRBD2 for D (7 bases). This CDR3 contains 15 residues. Looked up from germline, CDR1 is SGHTA and CDR2 is FQGNSA. V lost 5 bases and J 10 bases, leaving 21 bases between the germline ends. CDR3 DNA: TGTGCCAGCAGCCCCCCAGGGGCGGGAGAGCAAGAGCAGTTCTTC. It specifies CASSPPGAGEQEQFF. Variable domain in full (rest from reference TRBV7-2 and TRBJ2-1): GAGVSQSPSNKVTEKGKDVELRCDPISGHTALYWYRQSLGQGLEFLIYFQGNSAPDKSGLPSDRFSAERTGGSVSTLTIQRTQQEDSAVYLCASSPPGAGEQEQFFGPGTRLTVL.

The chain is built from TRBV9 and TRBJ1-2; D is uncertain. Germline assignment: CDR1 SGDLS and CDR2 YYNGEE. The CDR3 loop spans 14 amino acids. Trimming took off 6 bases at V and 3 bases at J, with 15 bases between the two ends. The CDR3 region has the DNA TGTGCCAGCACCCCTGTCCCGGGAGACTATGGCTACACCTTC. Protein product: CASTPVPGDYGYTF.

This chain connects TRBV19 to TRBJ2-7; a possible D gene is TRBD1 (6 bases). V lost 9 bases, J lost 3 bases, and 9 bases lay in between. CDR1 is LNHDA, CDR2 SQIVND, per germline (reference sequence). This CDR3 comprises 11 residues. CDR3 nucleotides: TGTGCCAGCGGACAGCGCTACGAGCAGTACTTC. Translating gives CASGQRYEQYF.

V is TRBV30 and J is TRBJ1-6; no firm D call. Trimming took off 0 bases at V and 9 bases at J, with 12 bases between the two ends. The CDR3 sequence is 14 residues long. The V gene's germline CDR1 is GTSNPN and CDR2 SVGIG (reference sequence). The CDR3 here is CAWSVLQYGSPLHF. The CDR3 nucleotides are TGTGCCTGGAGTGTACTGCAGTATGGTTCACCCCTCCACTTT.